Sequencing of this T cell receptor beta chain was carried out in a study of blood T cells in healthy people across ages. Study outcomes and limitations: Higher diversity and more naive CD4+ cells were features of long-lived donors, compared to aged donors. CMV infection status of these donors was not known.

Primed by a sample-barcoded 5' primer and a J-beta primer mix, a second PCR proceeded for about 7 to 11 cycles. Using its own MiXCR run on the 5' RACE reads, TCRdb lists one record per CDR3 protein. Among 1.4 million to 1.5 million distinct CDR3 sequences listed, 42% were seen once. As regards this clonotype: Its specificity is not known.

Isolating PBMCs gave at least 6 million of these cells per sample. Trimming pared 4 bases from V and 0 bases from J, leaving 19 bases between. The CDR3 is 17 residues long. Germline CDR1 is SGHKS and CDR2 is YYEKEE (reference sequence). The receptor was derived from a young woman in good health. The chain employs TRBV5-5 and TRBJ1-2, with a weak D call TRBD1 (5 bases). Sequenced input: blood. The CDR3 DNA reads TGTGCCAGCAGCCCTAGCCAGGGCCTTATGGCTAACTATGGCTACACCTTC. Amino acid sequence: CASSPSQGLMANYGYTF.